Presented here are 18 T cell receptor beta chains from one specimen sequenced in a study of regulatory T cells in long-lasting Graves disease. Time point given: newly diagnosed GD, antithyroid drugs for less than 3 months. PBMCs were the source of the RNA used for TCR sequencing. Arm-PCR with iRepertoire HTBI primers amplified the CDR3 regions for these TCR beta libraries. MiXCR, applied by TCRdb to the multiplex PCR reads, yields one record per CDR3 protein. Among hundreds of thousands of distinct CDR3 sequences listed, 12% were seen once. These data were also filed under a second study, of T cells in Graves' hyperthyroidism and ophthalmopathy.

Specimen: peripheral blood mononuclear cells (PBMCs), collected at new diagnosis, from a patient treated with antithyroid drugs. The receptors shown here come from a woman aged 25 to 39 with Graves disease.

The V gene is TRBV5-8, the J gene TRBJ2-3; possible D gene TRBD2, 6 bases. V was cut by 4 bases and J by 8 bases, with 11 bases left in between. CDR3 length: 12 residues. Per germline, CDR1 SGHTS and CDR2 YDEGEE. CDR3 DNA sequence: TGTGCCAGCAGCCCGGGAGCTGGTACGCAGTATTTT. Protein product: CASSPGAGTQYF.

This clonotype was observed many times. This rearrangement joins TRBV29-1 to TRBJ2-1, with 7 bases matching TRBD2. V shed 3 bases, J shed 0 bases, and the junction held 14 bases outside the gene matches. Germline V gene sequence: CDR1 SQVTM, CDR2 ANQGSEA. There are 18 residues in the CDR3. CDR3 sequence reads: CSVDGAASAGSSYNEQFF. The CDR3 coding sequence is TGCAGCGTTGACGGCGCTGCTTCAGCGGGGAGCTCCTACAATGAGCAGTTCTTC.

The V call is TRBV2, the J call TRBJ2-7, with 11 nucleotides matching TRBD2. The CDR3 covers 17 residues. Trimming took 6 bases from V and 3 from J; bases not matched to a gene: 13. Germline CDR1 SNHLY, CDR2 FYNNEI. CDR3 sequence: CASSQEIAGGLIYEQYF. CDR3 nucleotide sequence: TGTGCCAGCAGCCAAGAGATAGCGGGGGGGTTAATCTACGAGCAGTACTTC.

This clonotype was recorded at least ten times. The chain uses TRBV6-1 and TRBJ2-1; D is ambiguous. Germline CDR1 is MNHNS and CDR2 is SASEGT. The CDR3 is 15 residues long. The V and J ends lost 2 bases and 2 bases respectively, with 10 bases between them. CDR3 protein: CASSESPEPYNEQFF. DNA of the CDR3: TGTGCCAGCAGTGAATCTCCTGAGCCCTACAATGAGCAGTTCTTC.

This clonotype was recorded a few times. The rearrangement joins TRBV5-5 to TRBJ1-3, with D possibly TRBD1 on 5 matching bases. The V gene lost 6 bases and the J gene lost 0 bases, with 13 bases spanning the gap. This CDR3 comprises 15 residues. CDR1 SGHKS and CDR2 YYEKEE come from the germline V gene (reference sequence). DNA of the CDR3: TGTGCCAGCACCGCGGGGGTTTCCTCTGGAAACACCATATATTTT. Residues: CASTAGVSSGNTIYF.

In this sample, this clonotype turned up many times. This rearrangement joins TRBV10-2 to TRBJ2-1; 9 nucleotides match TRBD2. This CDR3 is built from 13 residues. V dropped 9 bases and J dropped 3; count of bases not matched to a gene: 3. Germline V CDR1 and CDR2: WSHSY, SAAADI. The CDR3, as DNA: TGCGCCAGAACTAGCGGGTACTACAATGAGCAGTTCTTC. Its protein is CARTSGYYNEQFF.

This clonotype was counted many times. The chain combines TRBV28 with TRBJ1-6; D may be TRBD1 (5 bases). Between the trimmed V and J ends, which lost 5 bases and 10 bases, there was a span of 12 bases. Germline assignment: CDR1 MDHEN and CDR2 SYDVKM. The CDR3 length is 13 residues. CDR3 sequence reads: CASSPTRVSPLHF. Here the CDR3 DNA reads TGTGCCAGCAGTCCTACCAGGGTATCACCCCTCCACTTT.

The sample holds a few counts of this clonotype. The rearrangement uses TRBV6-2 or TRBV6-3 and TRBJ1-1; TRBD1 might be the D (5 bases). The germline CDR1 and CDR2 sequences are MNHEY and SVGEGT. This CDR3 is built from 11 residues. Deletions cut 2 bases from V and 10 bases from J, with 8 bases between. The CDR3 DNA follows: TGTGCCAGCAGTTACGTGGGGCGAGCTTTCTTT. It encodes CASSYVGRAFF.

Concerning this clonotype itself: This likely reflects a read error, since a far larger clone is one base away. The chain couples TRBV11-2 to TRBJ2-5; 9 positions match TRBD2. The DNA end favors TRBJ2-1, so the J call may be wrong. The CDR3 has 15 amino acids. The germline V gene encodes CDR1 SGHAT and CDR2 FQNNGV. As DNA, the CDR3 is TGTGCCAGCGGCTTAGTAGCGGGAGTTGGAAATGAGCAGTTCTTC. It specifies CASGLVAGVGNEQFF.

This clonotype was counted at least ten times. The rearrangement links TRBV5-1 to TRBJ2-3; D call uncertain. Germline V CDR1 and CDR2: SGHRS, YFSETQ. V lost 4 bases to trimming and J lost 4 bases, with 13 bases between them. The CDR3 extends over 14 amino acids. CDR3 residues: CASSTSRRPDTQYF. CDR3 DNA sequence: TGCGCCAGCAGCACCTCACGCCGCCCAGATACGCAGTATTTT. Combining the CDR3 with reference TRBV5-1 and TRBJ2-3 gives the whole variable domain KAGVTQTPRYLIKTRGQQVTLSCSPISGHRSVSWYQQTPGQGLQFLFEYFSETQRNKGNFPGRFSGRQFSNSRSEMNVSTLELGDSALYLCASSTSRRPDTQYFGPGTRLTVL.

This clonotype was recorded a few times. The rearrangement links TRBV19 to TRBJ1-4; 7 bases are a match to TRBD1. V lost 4 bases to trimming and J lost 0 bases; unmatched junction nucleotides: 5. In germline, CDR1 is LNHDA, CDR2 SQIVND (reference sequence). The CDR3 spans 16 residues. The chain's CDR3 is CASSTWTGSTNEKLFF. CDR3 sequence (DNA): TGTGCCAGTAGTACTTGGACAGGATCAACTAATGAAAAACTGTTTTTT.

Many counts were recorded for this clonotype. J is TRBJ1-4 and V is TRBV30, with D perhaps matching TRBD1 (6 bases). Trimming stripped 3 bases from V and 5 bases from J, with 10 bases between. Germline CDR1 is GTSNPN and CDR2 is SVGIG (reference sequence). The CDR3 is made up of 13 amino acids. The CDR3 DNA follows: TGTGCCTGGAGCACAGGGATCAATGAAAAACTGTTTTTT. Its translation is CAWSTGINEKLFF. Based on the CDR3 plus reference TRBV30 and TRBJ1-4, the full variable domain is SQTIHQWPATLVQPVGSPLSLECTVEGTSNPNLYWYRQAAGRGLQLLFYSVGIGQISSEVPQNLSASRPQDRQFILSSKKLLLSDSGFYLCAWSTGINEKLFFGSGTQLSVL.

The table lists this clonotype with a few counts. The chain employs TRBV19 and TRBJ1-1, with D unclear. Germline values: CDR1 LNHDA, CDR2 SQIVND (reference sequence). V was cut by 3 bases and J by 4 bases, with 12 bases left in between. The CDR3 is 14 amino acids. CDR3 DNA sequence: TGTGCCAGTAGTATCTACAGAACAAGCACTGAAGCTTTCTTT. This gives the protein CASSIYRTSTEAFF.

The gene calls are TRBV7-2 and TRBJ1-1; possible D gene TRBD1, 5 bases. In germline, CDR1 is SGHTA, CDR2 FQGNSA. V lost 5 bases, J lost 4 bases, and 14 bases lay in between. The CDR3 totals 14 residues. The CDR3 DNA reads as TGTGCCAGCAGCCAGGGACTTAAAGGCACTGAAGCTTTCTTT. Residues: CASSQGLKGTEAFF.

This clonotype was counted between two and nine times. Given the absence of the conserved phenylalanine or tryptophan at the CDR3 end, a read error is likely. No DNA is shown, since the ends of the CDR3 on it are uncertain; the CDR3 is the one TCRdb lists. This rearrangement joins TRBV11-2 to TRBJ2-7; the D call TRBD2 from the table was never checked on the DNA. The CDR3 totals 14 residues, both ends included. CDR1 SGHAT and CDR2 FQNNGV come from the germline V gene. The CDR3: CASNNHGRLAGSPL.

This clonotype was detected ten times or more. The V gene is TRBV28, the J gene TRBJ2-3; 13 nucleotides agree with TRBD2. Unmatched junction bases numbered 6, after V lost 8 bases and J lost 1 base. This CDR3 spans 16 amino acids. Germline V lookup: CDR1 MDHEN, CDR2 SYDVKM. As DNA, the CDR3 is TGTGCCAGCGAGACTAGCGGGAGGACAGGCACAGATACGCAGTATTTT. Translating gives CASETSGRTGTDTQYF.

The chain recombines TRBV27 with TRBJ2-7; TRBD2 matches at 10 bases. The CDR3 covers 14 residues. Trimming took 5 bases from V and 7 from J; bases not matched to a gene: 8. CDR1 is MNHEY and CDR2 is SMNVEV in the germline V gene (reference sequence). The CDR3 DNA follows: TGTGCCAGCAGTCCCAGCGGGAGGGCCCGTGAGCAGTACTTC. Its protein product is CASSPSGRAREQYF.

This clonotype was detected many times. V gene TRBV13 combines with J gene TRBJ1-2, with TRBD1 as a possible D gene (5 bases). The CDR3 spans 12 residues. The germline V gene encodes CDR1 PRHDT and CDR2 FYEKMQ (reference sequence). V was clipped by 5 bases and J by 8 bases, with 12 bases between them. The CDR3 coding sequence is TGTGCCAGCAGCCCCGCGGGGGGAGGCTACACCTTC. Protein product: CASSPAGGGYTF.